This TCR beta chain appears in the sequencing data of a study of cytomegalovirus exposure and HLA in healthy donors. Regarding the study as a whole: High specificity and sensitivity for cytomegalovirus status were reported for the classifier. Cytomegalovirus association was assigned to approximately 180 TCR beta chains. Usually a TCR sequence was rare, but some public TCRs were found in many donors.

V trimming: 4 bases; J trimming: 4 bases; junction bases outside the gene matches: 9. CDR1 and CDR2 from the germline V gene are SGDLS and YYNGEE. The CDR3 runs 16 residues. Profiled with immunoSEQ multiplex PCR; TCRdb holds only in-frame clones, not every one. Among roughly 150,000 clones listed, about 88% were seen once. The donors formed part of the roughly 110-subject validation cohort, distinct from the roughly 640-subject first cohort. To note about this clone: As yet, its antigen is unknown.

Sequences were obtained from PBMCs. The TCR was taken from a woman in her late teens or twenties in good health and CMV-seronegative. The chain employs TRBV9 and TRBJ1-2; 11 positions match TRBD1. The CDR3 sequence: CASSLGPGTGGYGYTF. The CDR3 DNA reads as TGTGCCAGCAGCCTCGGACCCGGGACAGGGGGCTATGGCTACACCTTC.